This T cell receptor (beta chain) is from a study of response to subunit inactivated influenza vaccine. Regarding the study as a whole: After each seasonal influenza vaccination, few new T cells are recruited, the authors suggested.

As to this clonotype: Its specificity is unknown.

The CDR3 spans 11 residues. The V end lost 4 bases, the J end lost 7 bases, and 7 bases lay between the germline ends. Germline CDR1 is SGHTA and CDR2 is FQGNSA. TCRdb passed the RT-PCR reads through MiXCR, listing each CDR3 protein once. The sample shows about 520,000 distinct CDR3 sequences, 10% to 11% of them seen only once. The clonotype comes from a man aged 50 to 59 who received an inactivated influenza vaccine. The chain combines TRBV7-2 with TRBJ1-1; D is undetermined. The sequences come from PBMCs from blood, collected roughly 48 days after vaccination. CDR3 in DNA: TGTGCCAGCAGCTACGGTCTTGAAGCTTTCTTT. Its translation: CASSYGLEAFF.